The 10 T cell receptor beta chains below come from one sample, sequenced in a study of blood T cells in healthy people across ages. PCR was performed a second time for about 6 to 12 cycles using a sample-barcoded 5' primer and a J-beta primer mix. Each CDR3 protein gets one entry after TCRdb re-called the 5' RACE reads with MiXCR. The sample holds about 680,000 distinct CDR3 sequences; approximately 49% are singletons and the top ten take around 32%. The sequenced sample was blood. All receptors derive from a woman aged 55-70 years in good health.

This clonotype appeared a single time. The V call is TRBV6-5, the J call TRBJ2-1, with 7 nucleotides matching TRBD1. Per the germline V gene, CDR1 is MNHEY and CDR2 is SVGAGI. The CDR3 length is 16 residues. V trimming: 8 bases; J trimming: 7 bases; junction bases outside the gene matches: 17. The CDR3 bases are TGTGCCAGCGCAACTCGAGGGGGCCCACTTGGAAATGAGCAGTTCTTC. Translating it yields CASATRGGPLGNEQFF.

The chain employs TRBV3-1 and TRBJ2-7, with D possibly being TRBD1 (5 bases). This CDR3 has 15 amino acids. Germline values: CDR1 LGHDT, CDR2 YNNKEL (reference sequence). Trimming cost V 3 bases and J 5 bases, with 17 bases left between them. Written as DNA, the CDR3 is TGTGCCAGCAGCCACTCAGAACGACAGATTGACGAGCAGTACTTC. It specifies CASSHSERQIDEQYF.

The CDR3 reads CASMRGIETQYF. DNA of the CDR3: TGTGCCAGCATGAGGGGCATAGAGACCCAGTACTTC. The chain joins TRBV7-8 to TRBJ2-5; D may be TRBD1 or TRBD2 (5 bases each). The CDR3 has 12 residues. Trimming took off 7 bases at V and 4 bases at J, with 10 bases between the two ends. Germline lookup yields CDR1 SGHVS and CDR2 FQNEAQ. The variable domain in full, completed from reference TRBV7-8 and TRBJ2-5, reads GAGVSQSPRYKVAKRGQDVALRCDPISGHVSLFWYQQALGQGPEFLTYFQNEAQLDKSGLPSDRFFAERPEGSVSTLKIQRTQQEDSAVYLCASMRGIETQYFGPGTRLLVL.

The chain employs TRBV5-1 and TRBJ2-7; tentative D call: TRBD2 (5 bases). Germline-derived CDR1 and CDR2 are SGHRS and YFSETQ. The length of the CDR3 is 15 residues. V was clipped by 2 bases and J by 1 base, with 13 bases between them. CDR3 protein: CASSFRIGESYEQYF. Written as DNA, the CDR3 is TGCGCCAGCAGCTTCCGTATCGGGGAATCCTACGAGCAGTACTTC.

V is TRBV30 and J is TRBJ2-7; 9 bases agree with TRBD2. This CDR3 contains 15 residues. V was clipped by 2 bases and J by 3 bases; unmatched bases: 8. CDR1 and CDR2 from the germline V gene are GTSNPN and SVGIG (reference sequence). In DNA, the CDR3 is TGTGCCTGGAGTCCTATAGCGGGAGTGCACTACGAGCAGTACTTC. Protein product: CAWSPIAGVHYEQYF.

The chain joins TRBV29-1 to TRBJ2-1, with 11 bases identical to TRBD2. Per germline, CDR1 SQVTM and CDR2 ANQGSEA. CDR3 length equals 15 residues. V lost 7 bases, J lost 7 bases, and 12 bases stayed unmatched. In DNA, the CDR3 is TGCAGCGCCGAAAAACTAGCGGGAGTTGTTAATGAGCAGTTCTTC. Amino acids: CSAEKLAGVVNEQFF.

This clonotype turned up a few times. V gene TRBV6-2 or TRBV6-3 combines with J gene TRBJ2-7; 8 nucleotides line up with TRBD2. The V gene end was trimmed by 4 bases and the J gene end by 1 base; junction bases not matched to a gene: 3. Looked up from germline, CDR1 is MNHEY and CDR2 is SVGEGT. CDR3 length equals 14 residues. The CDR3 nucleotides are TGTGCCAGCAGTTGGATAGCGGGATCCTACGAGCAGTACTTC. This encodes CASSWIAGSYEQYF.

V gene TRBV20-1 combines with J gene TRBJ1-1, with D possibly TRBD1 on 6 matching bases. V gave up 8 bases and J gave up 0 bases, with 13 bases separating them. CDR3 length equals 13 residues. Germline CDR1 DFQATT, CDR2 SNEGSKA (reference sequence). The CDR3 nucleotides read TGCAGTACCACAGGGTCCATGAACACTGAAGCTTTCTTT. Its protein is CSTTGSMNTEAFF.

The chain recombines TRBV7-2 with TRBJ2-7; D is perhaps TRBD2 (5 bases). The ends were cut back, 1 base at V and 7 bases at J, with 14 bases in the middle. There are 14 residues in the CDR3. CDR1 is SGHTA, CDR2 FQGNSA, per germline. The CDR3 nucleotides read TGTGCCAGCAGCTTAGTTGGAGCCCCGGGGGAGCAGTACTTC. This gives the protein CASSLVGAPGEQYF.

In its sample, this clonotype was seen many times. This chain joins TRBV6-2 or TRBV6-3 and TRBJ2-5, with 7 bases aligning to TRBD1. Unmatched junction bases numbered 7, after V lost 2 bases and J lost 4 bases. The CDR3 has 15 residues. Germline V lookup: CDR1 MNHEY, CDR2 SVGEGT. The CDR3 reads CASSYGWGQRETQYF. The CDR3 DNA is TGTGCCAGCAGTTACGGATGGGGACAGAGAGAGACCCAGTACTTC.